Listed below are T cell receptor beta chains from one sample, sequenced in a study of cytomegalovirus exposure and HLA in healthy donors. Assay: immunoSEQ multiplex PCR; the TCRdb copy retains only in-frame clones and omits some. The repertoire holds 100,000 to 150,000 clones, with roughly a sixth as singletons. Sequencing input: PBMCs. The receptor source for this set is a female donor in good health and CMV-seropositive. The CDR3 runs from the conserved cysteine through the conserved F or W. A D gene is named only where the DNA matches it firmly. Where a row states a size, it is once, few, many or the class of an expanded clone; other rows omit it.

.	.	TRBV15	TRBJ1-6	TGTGCCACCAGCAGAGATGCCCCCCGCAGGGGCGAAAATTCACCCCTCCACTTT	CATSRDAPRRGENSPLHF
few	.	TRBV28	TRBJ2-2	TGTGCCAGCCAGCGAGATTTCGCCGGGGAGCTGTTTTTT	CASQRDFAGELFF
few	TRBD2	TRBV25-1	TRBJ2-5	TGTGCCAGCAGTGAACTTACTAGCGGGTACCAAGAGACCCAGTACTTC	CASSELTSGYQETQYF
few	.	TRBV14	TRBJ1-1	TGTGCCAGCAGCCTCACACCGAACACTGAAGCTTTCTTT	CASSLTPNTEAFF
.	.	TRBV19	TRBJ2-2	TGTGCCAGTAGATCAAACACCGGGGAGCTGTTTTTT	CASRSNTGELFF
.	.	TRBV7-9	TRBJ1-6	TGTGCCAGCAGCTTATGGACGGGGGGCAAGTATTCACCCCTCCACTTT	CASSLWTGGKYSPLHF
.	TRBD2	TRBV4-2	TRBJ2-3	TGTGCCAGCAGCCAAGCATGGCTAGCGGGAGATTCGGATACGCAGTATTTT	CASSQAWLAGDSDTQYF
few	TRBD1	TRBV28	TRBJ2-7	TGTGCCAGCAGACTGTCCGGGACAGGGGGCAGGTACGAGCAGTACTTC	CASRLSGTGGRYEQYF
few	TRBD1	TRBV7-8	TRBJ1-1	TGTGCCAGCAGCTTATACGACTTCCCCGGGACAGGGGATCGGTTGACTGAAGCTTTCTTT	CASSLYDFPGTGDRLTEAFF
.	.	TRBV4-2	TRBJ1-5	TGTGCCAGCAGCCAAGCCCCAGGGTTCAATCAGCCCCAGCATTTT	CASSQAPGFNQPQHF
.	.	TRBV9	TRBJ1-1	TGTGCCAGCAGCGTAGAGGGATCGGGGAAGACTGAAGCTTTCTTT	CASSVEGSGKTEAFF
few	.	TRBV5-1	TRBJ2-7	TGCGCCAGCAGCTTGATTTCGGGCTCCTACGAGCAGTACTTC	CASSLISGSYEQYF
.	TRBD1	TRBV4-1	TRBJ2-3	TGCGCCAGCCGACCCTCCGGGACAGGGGGAGGAGATACGCAGTATTTT	CASRPSGTGGGDTQYF
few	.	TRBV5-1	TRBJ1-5	TGCGCCAGCAGCTTGGAAGTCGGTCAGCCCCAGCATTTT	CASSLEVGQPQHF
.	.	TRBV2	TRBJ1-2	TGTGCCAGCAGTGAATCATCGACAGAAATATATGGCTACACCTTC	CASSESSTEIYGYTF
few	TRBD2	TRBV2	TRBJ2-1	TGTGCCAGCAGTGAAGCGCTTCGGCGAGGACTAGCGGGGATATACAATGAGCAGTTCTTC	CASSEALRRGLAGIYNEQFF
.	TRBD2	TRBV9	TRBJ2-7	TGTGCCAGCAGCGACAATCCGGGACTAGGCTACGAGCAGTACTTC	CASSDNPGLGYEQYF
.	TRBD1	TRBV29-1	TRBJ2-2	TGCAGCGTTGAAGTAGGTTTGGGACAGGGGGCCGTCGGGGAGCTGTTTTTT	CSVEVGLGQGAVGELFF